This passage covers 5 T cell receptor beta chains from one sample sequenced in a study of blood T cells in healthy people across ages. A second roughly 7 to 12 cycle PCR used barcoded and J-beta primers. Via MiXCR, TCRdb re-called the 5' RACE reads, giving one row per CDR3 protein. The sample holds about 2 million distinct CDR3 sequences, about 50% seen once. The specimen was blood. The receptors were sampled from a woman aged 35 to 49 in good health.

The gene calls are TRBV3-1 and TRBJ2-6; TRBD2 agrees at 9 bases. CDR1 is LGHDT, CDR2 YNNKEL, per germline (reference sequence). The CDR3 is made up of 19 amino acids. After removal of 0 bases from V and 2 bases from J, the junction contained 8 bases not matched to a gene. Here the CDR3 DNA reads TGTGCCAGCAGCCAAGACCCCCCTCTAGCGGGGACTGGGGCCAACGTCCTGACTTTC. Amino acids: CASSQDPPLAGTGANVLTF.

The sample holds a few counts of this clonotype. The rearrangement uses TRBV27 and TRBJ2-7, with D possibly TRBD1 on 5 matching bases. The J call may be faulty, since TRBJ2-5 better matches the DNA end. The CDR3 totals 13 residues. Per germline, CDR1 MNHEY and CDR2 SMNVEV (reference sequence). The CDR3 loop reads CASSLFYRETQYF. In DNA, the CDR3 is TGTGCCAGCAGTTTATTCTACAGGGAGACCCAGTACTTC.

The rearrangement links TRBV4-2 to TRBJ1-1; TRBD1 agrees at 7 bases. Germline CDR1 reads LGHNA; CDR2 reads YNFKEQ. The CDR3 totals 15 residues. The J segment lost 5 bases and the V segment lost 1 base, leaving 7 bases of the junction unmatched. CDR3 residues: CASSQVAQQGTEAFF. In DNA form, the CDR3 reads TGTGCCAGCAGCCAAGTGGCGCAACAGGGGACTGAAGCTTTCTTT.

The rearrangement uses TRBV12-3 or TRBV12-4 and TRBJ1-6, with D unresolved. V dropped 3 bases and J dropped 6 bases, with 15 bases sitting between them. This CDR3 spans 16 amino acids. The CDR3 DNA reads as TGTGCCAGCAGTTTGTCCAGAGGAGGCCTTAATTCACCCCTCCACTTT. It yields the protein CASSLSRGGLNSPLHF.

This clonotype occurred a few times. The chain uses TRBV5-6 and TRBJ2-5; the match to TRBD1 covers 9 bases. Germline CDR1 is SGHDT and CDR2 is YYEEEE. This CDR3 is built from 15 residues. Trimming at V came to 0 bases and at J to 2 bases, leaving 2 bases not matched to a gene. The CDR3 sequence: CASSLVGQGQETQYF. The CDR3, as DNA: TGTGCCAGCAGCTTGGTGGGACAGGGACAAGAGACCCAGTACTTC.